Listed here are 11 T cell receptor beta chains from one sample, sequenced in a study of molecular identifiers for immune sequencing clone quantification. TCRdb itself ran the PCR reads through MiXCR, one entry per CDR3 protein. The sample comprises around 300,000 distinct CDR3 sequences, roughly a quarter of which are singletons, and about 0.71% rests with the top ten. The sample consisted of naive CD8+ T cells from blood, with Jurkat cell RNA spiked in. As for subset: FACS-sorted CD8+CD4-CCR7+CD45RA+ naive T cells. These receptors were taken from a human donor in good health. Some libraries in this study had Jurkat cell RNA spiked in.

This clonotype was seen only once. The rearrangement links TRBV27 to TRBJ1-4; 7 nucleotides match TRBD1. V gave up 7 bases and J gave up 6 bases; unmatched junction bases: 5. The CDR3 sequence is 13 residues long. CDR1 and CDR2 (germline): MNHEY, SMNVEV (reference sequence). The CDR3 here is CASKSRGHEKLFF. The CDR3 DNA follows: TGTGCCAGCAAATCGAGGGGGCATGAAAAACTGTTTTTT.

This clonotype was observed many times. The chain has TRBV20-1 and TRBJ2-5, with D perhaps matching TRBD1 (6 bases). The CDR3 runs 14 residues. Trimming cost V 3 bases and J 0 bases, with 11 bases left between them. Germline V lookup: CDR1 DFQATT, CDR2 SNEGSKA (reference sequence). The CDR3 sequence: CSARSRQDQETQYF. CDR3 DNA: TGCAGTGCTAGGTCCCGACAGGACCAAGAGACCCAGTACTTC.

This clonotype was seen many times. The gene calls are TRBV2 and TRBJ2-3, with 13 nucleotides matching TRBD2. From germline, CDR1 is SNHLY and CDR2 FYNNEI. Trimming at V came to 0 bases and at J to 4 bases, leaving 7 bases not matched to a gene. The length of the CDR3 is 18 residues. The CDR3 DNA sequence: TGTGCCAGCAGTGAAGCGGACCCGGGACTAGCGGGGTCAGATACGCAGTATTTT. It encodes CASSEADPGLAGSDTQYF.

This clonotype was observed a few times. This rearrangement joins TRBV7-2 to TRBJ2-7; the match to TRBD1 covers 9 bases. V was pared by 6 bases and J by 3 bases, with 15 bases of the junction left unmatched. Germline CDR1 is SGHTA and CDR2 is FQGNSA. This CDR3 has 17 residues. The chain's CDR3 is CASSWDRVGGVNYEQYF. The CDR3 nucleotides are TGTGCCAGCAGTTGGGACAGGGTTGGTGGGGTGAACTACGAGCAGTACTTC.

V gene TRBV6-5 combines with J gene TRBJ2-7; D tentatively reads TRBD1 or TRBD2 (5 bases each). The CDR3 sequence is 14 residues long. Deletions cut 2 bases from V and 6 bases from J, with 14 bases between. Germline loops: CDR1 MNHEY, CDR2 SVGAGI. This CDR3 reads CASSYGTYHLEQYF. The CDR3 region has the DNA TGTGCCAGCAGTTACGGGACGTACCACCTCGAGCAGTACTTC.

The chain couples TRBV7-9 to TRBJ2-5, with 9 bases fitting TRBD2. Germline V CDR1 and CDR2: SEHNR, FQNEAQ (reference sequence). The CDR3 length is 13 residues. V trimming: 3 bases; J trimming: 4 bases; junction bases outside the gene matches: 0. The CDR3 region is CASSLTSGETQYF. In DNA form, the CDR3 reads TGTGCCAGCAGCTTGACTAGCGGAGAGACCCAGTACTTC.

This clonotype was detected many times. The chain recombines TRBV7-2 with TRBJ1-5; 7 positions match TRBD1. This CDR3 contains 16 residues. Germline CDR1 reads SGHTA; CDR2 reads FQGNSA. The V segment lost 5 bases and the J segment 4 bases; nucleotides outside the gene matches: 11. The CDR3 DNA reads as TGTGCCAGCAGCCAGTACGGACAGGTGATGAATCAGCCCCAGCATTTT. Its protein product is CASSQYGQVMNQPQHF.

This clonotype was detected a few times. J is TRBJ2-3 and V is TRBV20-1; tentatively, D is TRBD1 or TRBD2 (5 bases each). CDR1 is DFQATT, CDR2 SNEGSKA, per germline (reference sequence). V dropped 3 bases and J dropped 0 bases, with 28 bases sitting between them. The CDR3 is 20 amino acids. Here the CDR3 reads CSARSITSGREGRSTDTQYF. The DNA for the CDR3 is TGCAGTGCTAGGTCTATAACTTCGGGAAGAGAGGGGAGAAGCACAGATACGCAGTATTTT.

Note on this clonotype: A read error may explain this, as a much larger clone is one base away. V gene TRBV29-1 combines with J gene TRBJ1-1; perhaps TRBD1 as D (6 bases). Germline V gene lookup returns CDR1 SQVTM and CDR2 ANQGSEA. CDR3 length: 14 residues. CDR3 region: CSAEARGRLTVAFF. CDR3 coding DNA: TGCAGCGCCGAGGCCAGGGGAAGATTGACTGTAGCTTTCTTT.

This rearrangement joins TRBV4-3 to TRBJ2-7, with D possibly being TRBD1 (6 bases). Trimming took 1 base from V and 7 from J, leaving 20 bases between them. This CDR3 contains 16 residues. The germline CDR1 and CDR2 sequences are LGHNA and YSLEER. The CDR3 protein is CASSQVLVQGKGEQYF. DNA of the CDR3: TGCGCCAGCAGCCAAGTCCTCGTCCAGGGGAAGGGAGAGCAGTACTTC.

The chain recombines TRBV7-2 with TRBJ2-1; perhaps D is TRBD1 or TRBD2 (5 bases each). Trimming removed 8 bases from V and 5 bases from J, with 22 bases in between. CDR1 is SGHTA and CDR2 is FQGNSA in the germline V gene. This CDR3 region has 16 residues. CDR3 sequence (DNA): TGTGCCAGCCGTTCCTGGGGGATCAAAGTAGACAATGAGCAGTTCTTC. Translating it yields CASRSWGIKVDNEQFF.